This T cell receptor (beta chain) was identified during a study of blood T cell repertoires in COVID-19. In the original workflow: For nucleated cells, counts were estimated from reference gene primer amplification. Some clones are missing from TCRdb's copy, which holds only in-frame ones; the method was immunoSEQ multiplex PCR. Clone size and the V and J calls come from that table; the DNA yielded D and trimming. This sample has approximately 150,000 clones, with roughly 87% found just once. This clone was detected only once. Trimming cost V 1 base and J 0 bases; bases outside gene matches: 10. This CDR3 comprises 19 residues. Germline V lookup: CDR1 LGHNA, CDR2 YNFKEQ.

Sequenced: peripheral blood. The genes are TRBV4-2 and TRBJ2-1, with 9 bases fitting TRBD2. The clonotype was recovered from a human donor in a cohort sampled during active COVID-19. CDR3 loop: CASSQGGGRALSSYNEQFF. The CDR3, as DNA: TGTGCCAGCAGCCAAGGAGGCGGGAGGGCTCTAAGCTCCTACAATGAGCAGTTCTTC.